The 13 T cell receptor beta chains listed next were all sequenced from one sample in a study of T cells in Graves' hyperthyroidism and ophthalmopathy. TCR beta CDR3 regions were amplified from RNA transcripts. HTBI primers drove first-round RT-PCR of the TCR CDR3. TCRdb re-analysed the multiplex PCR reads in MiXCR, keeping a single row per CDR3 protein. The sample yields more than 350,000 distinct CDR3 sequences, roughly 15% seen once. The sample comprised blood. These receptors were obtained from a woman aged 30 to 39 with Graves' ophthalmopathy.

The rearrangement links TRBV24-1 to TRBJ2-1; D may be TRBD1 (5 bases). This CDR3 spans 13 amino acids. Germline-derived CDR1 and CDR2 are KGHDR and SFDVKD. Trimming stripped 9 bases from V and 7 bases from J, with 15 bases between. The CDR3 protein is CATLNTQGNEQFF. CDR3 coding DNA: TGTGCCACCCTTAACACCCAGGGAAATGAGCAGTTCTTC.

This clonotype was detected ten times or more. The chain recombines TRBV14 with TRBJ2-2, with TRBD1 identical over 7 bases. The CDR3 has 16 residues. Per germline, CDR1 SGHDN and CDR2 FVKESK. V lost 3 bases, J lost 1 base, and 5 bases stayed unmatched. The CDR3 protein is CASSQKTGWNTGELFF. For the CDR3, the DNA is TGTGCCAGCAGCCAGAAGACAGGGTGGAACACCGGGGAGCTGTTTTTT.

The rearrangement joins TRBV6-2 or TRBV6-3 to TRBJ2-5; 9 positions agree with TRBD1. There are 12 residues in the CDR3. Germline CDR1 and CDR2: MNHEY and SVGEGT. V gave up 7 bases and J gave up 14 bases; unmatched junction bases: 11. CDR3 loop: CASNEGTGHFYF. The CDR3 DNA follows: TGTGCCAGCAACGAAGGGACAGGGCATTTCTACTTC.

This rearrangement joins TRBV15 to TRBJ2-1; D gene ambiguous. Trimming removed 5 bases at V and 0 bases at J, with 26 bases between. The CDR3 runs to 20 residues. CDR1 is LNHNV, CDR2 YYDKDF, per germline (reference sequence). The DNA for the CDR3 is TGTGCCACCAGCCCTGTAAGGTGGCAGACCCAACTAAGCTCCTACAATGAGCAGTTCTTC. This gives the protein CATSPVRWQTQLSSYNEQFF.

This clonotype was seen at least ten times. The CDR3 reads CASNPGLGGETQYF. CDR3 in DNA: TGTGCCAGCAACCCGGGACTAGGAGGAGAGACCCAGTACTTC. V is TRBV6-1 and J is TRBJ2-5; 8 nucleotides line up with TRBD2. Germline CDR1 is MNHNS and CDR2 is SASEGT. J was trimmed by 4 bases and V by 7 bases; bases with no gene match: 8. The CDR3 consists of 14 residues.

This clonotype was recorded many times. The chain is built from TRBV6-2 or TRBV6-3 and TRBJ1-5; the D is unclear. Trimming pared 6 bases from V and 7 bases from J, leaving 10 bases between. Germline V CDR1 and CDR2: MNHEY, SVGEGT. The CDR3 extends over 12 amino acids. The CDR3 sequence: CASSRDKQPQHF. Here the CDR3 DNA reads TGTGCCAGCAGCCGCGACAAGCAGCCCCAGCATTTT.

The sample holds a few counts of this clonotype. The chain recombines TRBV6-1 with TRBJ1-2; TRBD1 might be the D (6 bases). V lost 8 bases to trimming and J lost 4 bases, with 11 bases between them. Germline CDR1 MNHNS, CDR2 SASEGT. This CDR3 comprises 12 residues. In nucleotides, the CDR3 is TGTGCCAGCCAGGGGTTGGGCTATGGCTACACCTTC. It codes for CASQGLGYGYTF.

In this sample, this clonotype turned up a few times. The rearrangement links TRBV4-1 to TRBJ1-3, with unresolved D. The CDR3 runs to 13 residues. Germline assignment: CDR1 MGHRA and CDR2 YSYEKL. Trimming took 3 bases from V and 4 from J, leaving 7 bases between them. This CDR3 is CASSQGGGNTIYF. CDR3 DNA sequence: TGCGCCAGCAGCCAGGGTGGGGGAAACACCATATATTTT.

The chain employs TRBV19 and TRBJ2-5, with 7 bases lining up with TRBD1. Germline-derived CDR1 and CDR2 are LNHDA and SQIVND (reference sequence). J lost 5 bases, V lost 9 bases, and 6 bases had no gene match. CDR3 length equals 12 residues. CDR3 loop: CASRQGRETQYF. In DNA, the CDR3 is TGTGCCAGCAGACAGGGTAGGGAGACCCAGTACTTC.

At least ten counts were recorded for this clonotype. The V and J genes are TRBV12-3 or TRBV12-4 and TRBJ2-5; 8 nucleotides align to TRBD2. V was clipped by 3 bases and J by 1 base; unmatched bases: 16. This CDR3 has 19 amino acids. The CDR3 loop is CASSFRRRIVAGFQETQYF. DNA for the CDR3: TGTGCCAGCAGTTTCCGCCGGAGGATAGTAGCGGGGTTCCAAGAGACCCAGTACTTC.

This clonotype appeared many times. V gene TRBV18 combines with J gene TRBJ2-3, with D possibly being TRBD2 (7 bases). This CDR3 has 18 residues. V was cut by 2 bases and J by 1 base, with 19 bases left in between. Germline CDR1 reads KGHSH; CDR2 reads LQKENI. The CDR3 coding sequence is TGTGCCAGCTCACCATCCACAGGGAGGGTTAGGGGCACAGATACGCAGTATTTT. Translated, it gives CASSPSTGRVRGTDTQYF.

This chain links TRBV11-2 with TRBJ2-1; 10 bases are a match to TRBD2. The CDR3 runs 15 residues. V trimming: 5 bases; J trimming: 4 bases; junction bases outside the gene matches: 5. The germline V gene encodes CDR1 SGHAT and CDR2 FQNNGV. Here the CDR3 DNA reads TGTGCCAGCAGCCATCGGACTAGCGGATACAATGAGCAGTTCTTC. It encodes CASSHRTSGYNEQFF. Variable domain in full (rest from reference TRBV11-2 and TRBJ2-1): EAGVAQSPRYKIIEKRQSVAFWCNPISGHATLYWYQQILGQGPKLLIQFQNNGVVDDSQLPKDRFSAERLKGVDSTLKIQPAKLEDSAVYLCASSHRTSGYNEQFFGPGTRLTVL.

This clonotype was found a few times. The chain combines TRBV10-1 with TRBJ2-1; D gene ambiguous. The V end was cut by 3 bases, the J end by 6 bases, with 12 bases between. Germline-derived CDR1 and CDR2 are WNHNN and SYGVQD (reference sequence). The CDR3 spans 14 residues. CDR3: CASSEALSVNEQFF. DNA of the CDR3: TGCGCCAGCAGTGAAGCGTTATCGGTCAATGAGCAGTTCTTC.